Here is one T cell receptor (beta chain) with its context. What it binds is not known. The CDR3 extends over 17 amino acids. Trimming left V 4 bases short and J 0 bases short, with 13 bases between. From germline, CDR1 is SEHNR and CDR2 FQNEAQ (reference sequence). These data originate in a study of vaccination effects on CD4 cells after COVID-19. Here immunoSEQ multiplex PCR was the method, and the copy in TCRdb shows in-frame clones only, minus some. The sample has about 73,000 clones, 65% to 85% seen once. In the ViraFEST assay, antigen-specific CD4+ clonotypes were identified by expansion after peptide-pool stimulation. The culture ran for about 11 days, and then CD4+ T cells were isolated. Vaccine recipients lacked prior SARS-CoV-2 infection and had negative nucleocapsid antibodies. The culture medium for some 2 million PBMC per well included 10 IU/ml IL-2 and 8.5 to 10 ug/ml peptides.

This receptor was obtained from a human donor who received a COVID-19 vaccine. This specimen consisted of CD4+ T cells from PBMCs cultured with HCoV-NL63 spike peptides, obtained before COVID-19 vaccination. The chain employs TRBV7-9 and TRBJ2-6; no clear D. CDR3 coding DNA: TGTGCCAGCAGCTCGCCCACACGGACCTCTGGGGCCAACGTCCTGACTTTC. Its translation: CASSSPTRTSGANVLTF. The variable domain in full, completed from reference TRBV7-9 and TRBJ2-6, reads DTGVSQNPRHKITKRGQNVTFRCDPISEHNRLYWYRQTLGQGPEFLTYFQNEAQLEKSRLLSDRFSAERPKGSFSTLEIQRTEQGDSAMYLCASSSPTRTSGANVLTFGAGSRLTVL.